The 3 T cell receptor beta chains given below trace back to one sample, sequenced in a study of blood T cell repertoires in COVID-19. Sequencing used immunoSEQ multiplex PCR; TCRdb keeps in-frame clones, though not all of them. Of 250,000 or so clones in the sample, nearly 90% are singletons; the top ten hold less than 5%. Sequences were obtained from peripheral blood. All receptors derive from a middle-aged woman who had recovered from COVID-19.

This chain links TRBV9 with TRBJ1-5; tentatively, D is TRBD1 (6 bases). Germline values: CDR1 SGDLS, CDR2 YYNGEE. The CDR3 has 14 residues. Trimming shortened V by 4 bases and J by 1 base, and 9 bases separated the two germline ends. As DNA, the CDR3 is TGTGCCAGCAGCATAGGACAGAGCAATCAGCCCCAGCATTTT. Residues: CASSIGQSNQPQHF.

The V and J genes are TRBV10-3 and TRBJ1-1; D unresolved. Germline CDR1 is ENHRY and CDR2 is SYGVKD. The CDR3 loop spans 15 amino acids. Trimming took 6 bases from V and 2 from J, leaving 16 bases between them. CDR3 bases: TGTGCCATCAGCCGGGGTGGTAGTGCTAACACTGAAGCTTTCTTT. Its protein is CAISRGGSANTEAFF.

The chain employs TRBV18 and TRBJ2-1, with D hard to call. With 2 bases removed from V and 10 bases from J, the gap between germline ends came to 6 bases. The CDR3 has 11 amino acids. In germline, CDR1 is KGHSH, CDR2 LQKENI. The CDR3 DNA sequence: TGTGCCAGCTCACCAAAGGAGGAGCAGTTCTTC. The encoded protein is CASSPKEEQFF.